Below are 25 T cell receptor beta chains sequenced from a single sample in a study of Ad26.COV2.S vaccination and SARS-CoV-2 variants. TCRdb keeps only in-frame clones here, not all; method: immunoSEQ multiplex PCR. The sample lists approximately 460,000 clones; roughly nine tenths were seen once. Specified treatment: 15 to 20 received Ad26.COV2.S at low or high dose, single or two shots; 5 received placebo; per-sample allocation not given. Collection of samples fell on day 63 after the first vaccine or placebo injection. The sample consisted of peripheral blood, taken in a trial of Ad26.COV2.S vaccine versus placebo. These receptors came from a person between 18 and 65 years old who received the Ad26.COV2.S COVID-19 vaccine or a placebo.

V gene TRBV15 combines with J gene TRBJ2-2; D may correspond to TRBD1 or TRBD2 (5 bases each). The germline V gene has CDR1 LNHNV and CDR2 YYDKDF (reference sequence). The CDR3 runs to 15 residues. V was trimmed by 3 bases and J by 7 bases, leaving 15 bases between them. Here the CDR3 reads CATSSYRDGNGELFF. As DNA, the CDR3 is TGTGCCACCAGCAGCTACCGGGACGGCAACGGGGAGCTGTTTTTT.

This chain connects TRBV6-5 to TRBJ2-7; D is possibly TRBD1 (5 bases). Germline V CDR1 and CDR2: MNHEY, SVGAGI. The CDR3 has 12 amino acids. Trimming pared 10 bases from V and 5 bases from J, leaving 15 bases between. The CDR3, as DNA: TGTGCCACTGGGCGGCTAGGGGACGAGCAGTACTTC. Its protein product is CATGRLGDEQYF.

The V and J genes are TRBV3-1 (or the pseudogene TRBV3-2) and TRBJ1-1; D not resolved. The V end lost 0 bases, the J end lost 4 bases, and 12 bases lay between the germline ends. The CDR3 is 15 amino acids. The V gene's germline CDR1 is LGHDT and CDR2 YNNKEL (reference sequence). In DNA, the CDR3 is TGTGCCAGCAGCCAAGAAGTGCTGGGTTCCACTGAAGCTTTCTTT. Residues: CASSQEVLGSTEAFF.

J is TRBJ1-1 and V is TRBV19, with D perhaps matching TRBD1 (6 bases). The V gene's germline CDR1 is LNHDA and CDR2 SQIVND (reference sequence). V lost 0 bases and J 1 base, leaving 6 bases between the germline ends. This CDR3 region has 14 residues. The CDR3 bases are TGTGCCAGTAGTATAGACAGGGGGAACACTGAAGCTTTCTTT. It yields the protein CASSIDRGNTEAFF.

The chain recombines TRBV30 with TRBJ2-2, with TRBD1 as a possible D gene (5 bases). From germline, CDR1 is GTSNPN and CDR2 SVGIG (reference sequence). The V and J ends lost 5 bases and 8 bases respectively, with 21 bases between them. This CDR3 region has 15 residues. Here the CDR3 DNA reads TGTGCCTGGTCCGGGTCCCTGGCAGGGCCAGGGGAGCTGTTTTTT. Residues: CAWSGSLAGPGELFF.

The rearrangement links TRBV2 to TRBJ2-4, with D perhaps TRBD1 or TRBD2 (5 bases each). Trimming removed 7 bases from V and 3 bases from J, with 16 bases in between. Germline CDR1 SNHLY, CDR2 FYNNEI. The CDR3 contains 15 residues. This CDR3 reads CASTGTSVVKNIQYF. In DNA, the CDR3 is TGTGCCAGCACCGGGACCTCCGTAGTCAAAAACATTCAGTACTTC. The full variable domain, rest sourced from reference TRBV2 and TRBJ2-4, is EPEVTQTPSHQVTQMGQEVILRCVPISNHLYFYWYRQILGQKVEFLVSFYNNEISEKSEIFDDQFSVERPDGSNFTLKIRSTKLEDSAMYFCASTGTSVVKNIQYFGAGTRLSVL.

The chain employs TRBV4-3 and TRBJ2-1; 13 nucleotides align to TRBD2. The V segment lost 0 bases and the J segment 9 bases; nucleotides outside the gene matches: 5. CDR3 size: 16 residues. The germline CDR1 and CDR2 sequences are LGHNA and YSLEER. For the CDR3, the DNA is TGCGCCAGCAGCCAAGATACTAGCGGGGGGGCTCGTGAGCAGTTCTTC. Protein product: CASSQDTSGGAREQFF.

CDR3 nucleotide sequence: TGTGCCAGTAGTATTGGCAGGCTCACAGATACGCAGTATTTT. Protein: CASSIGRLTDTQYF. V gene TRBV19 combines with J gene TRBJ2-3; D remains ambiguous. V was cut by 3 bases and J by 2 bases, with 9 bases left in between. The CDR3 loop spans 14 amino acids. Germline V CDR1 and CDR2: LNHDA, SQIVND (reference sequence).

This clone has a single count. DNA for the CDR3: TGTGCCAGCAGTGAGGGCCGCGGGGGTGGGTGGGCCGAGCAGTACTTC. It encodes CASSEGRGGGWAEQYF. This rearrangement joins TRBV25-1 to TRBJ2-7; 7 bases are a match to TRBD2. J was trimmed by 6 bases and V by 3 bases; bases with no gene match: 14. Looked up from germline, CDR1 is MGHDK and CDR2 is SYGVNS. The CDR3 totals 16 residues.

Comments on this clone: The sample has other DNA sequences that encode this CDR3 too. This chain connects TRBV9 to TRBJ1-2; D may be TRBD1 (5 bases). The CDR3 loop spans 15 amino acids. The ends were cut back, 0 bases at V and 1 base at J, with 10 bases in the middle. In germline, CDR1 is SGDLS, CDR2 YYNGEE. The CDR3 here is CASSVGGTGNYGYTF. CDR3 in DNA: TGTGCCAGCAGCGTAGGGGGGACGGGTAACTATGGCTACACCTTC.

CDR3 coding DNA: TGTGCCAGCAGCTTAGACCCCAATCGGGCAGGGCCCAACGTCCACGAGCAGTACTTC. Its protein product is CASSLDPNRAGPNVHEQYF. The rearrangement uses TRBV11-2 and TRBJ2-7, with a possible D match to TRBD1 (5 bases). The germline gives CDR1 SGHAT, CDR2 FQNNGV. This CDR3 has 19 amino acids. Deletions cut 0 bases from V and 5 bases from J, with 26 bases between.

The gene calls are TRBV15 and TRBJ1-1, with D perhaps TRBD1 (5 bases). Per germline, CDR1 LNHNV and CDR2 YYDKDF (reference sequence). V was clipped by 1 base and J by 1 base, with 13 bases between them. This CDR3 region has 16 residues. The CDR3 here is CATSRAGTLGNTEAFF. CDR3 DNA: TGTGCCACCAGCAGAGCAGGGACGTTAGGGAACACTGAAGCTTTCTTT.

This clone was counted once. The chain joins TRBV11-1 to TRBJ1-1; 7 bases fit TRBD1. Germline V CDR1 and CDR2: SGHAT, FQDESV (reference sequence). This CDR3 spans 18 amino acids. The ends lost 0 bases at V and 0 bases at J; junction bases unmatched: 10. DNA for the CDR3: TGTGCCAGCAGCTTAGCGCAAACAGGGGACCCTATGAACACTGAAGCTTTCTTT. This translates into CASSLAQTGDPMNTEAFF.

This chain connects TRBV29-1 to TRBJ2-4; D is undetermined. Germline CDR1 reads SQVTM; CDR2 reads ANQGSEA. V gave up 0 bases and J gave up 1 base, with 10 bases separating them. The CDR3 runs to 15 residues. Here the CDR3 DNA reads TGCAGCGTTGAAGAGATAAGTTGGGCCAAAAACATTCAGTACTTC. It yields the protein CSVEEISWAKNIQYF.

The CDR3 nucleotides are TGCAGTGCTAGTAATTGGGGGGGTTTTTATGATACTGAAGCTTTCTTT. Protein: CSASNWGGFYDTEAFF. This rearrangement joins TRBV20-1 to TRBJ1-1, with D possibly matching TRBD1 (5 bases). The V gene's germline CDR1 is DFQATT and CDR2 SNEGSKA (reference sequence). The CDR3 is 16 amino acids. Trimming pared 3 bases from V and 5 bases from J, leaving 22 bases between.

V usage is TRBV9 and J usage is TRBJ2-2; D possibly uses TRBD1 or TRBD2 (5 bases each). Germline V gives CDR1 SGDLS, CDR2 YYNGEE. V was clipped by 5 bases and J by 6 bases, with 17 bases between them. The CDR3 consists of 15 residues. The CDR3 here is CASSISTAAPGELFF. The CDR3 DNA is TGTGCCAGCAGTATATCGACAGCGGCCCCCGGGGAGCTGTTTTTT. Full variable domain (missing parts from reference TRBV9 and TRBJ2-2): DSGVTQTPKHLITATGQRVTLRCSPRSGDLSVYWYQQSLDQGLQFLIQYYNGEERAKGNILERFSAQQFPDLHSELNLSSLELGDSALYFCASSISTAAPGELFFGEGSRLTVL.

This chain uses TRBV7-9 with TRBJ2-1; 7 bases line up with TRBD2. Germline trimming cut 5 bases from V and 4 bases from J; bases unmatched to any gene: 17. The V gene's germline CDR1 is SEHNR and CDR2 FQNEAQ (reference sequence). This CDR3 spans 18 amino acids. The CDR3 reads CASSGRLALSSLYNEQFF. DNA for the CDR3: TGTGCCAGCAGCGGAAGACTAGCCCTTTCCAGCTTGTACAATGAGCAGTTCTTC. Full variable domain (rest looked up from reference TRBV7-9 and TRBJ2-1): DTGVSQNPRHKITKRGQNVTFRCDPISEHNRLYWYRQTLGQGPEFLTYFQNEAQLEKSRLLSDRFSAERPKGSFSTLEIQRTEQGDSAMYLCASSGRLALSSLYNEQFFGPGTRLTVL.

V is TRBV28 and J is TRBJ1-2, with TRBD1 as a possible D gene (5 bases). There are 15 residues in the CDR3. Germline V gene data show CDR1 as MDHEN and CDR2 as SYDVKM. Trimming stripped 6 bases from V and 7 bases from J, with 21 bases between. DNA for the CDR3: TGTGCCAGCAGCCGGACCGGGGCGCAGCTTGCTGGCTACACCTTC. This translates into CASSRTGAQLAGYTF.

The gene calls are TRBV2 and TRBJ1-5; TRBD1 aligns across 7 bases. This CDR3 region has 18 residues. Germline CDR1 and CDR2: SNHLY and FYNNEI. Trimming at V came to 4 bases and at J to 2 bases, leaving 14 bases not matched to a gene. The CDR3 spells CASSAQGRGRKGNQPQHF. CDR3 DNA sequence: TGTGCCAGCAGTGCCCAAGGGAGGGGGCGGAAGGGCAATCAGCCCCAGCATTTT.

This clone was recorded only once. The V gene is TRBV2, the J gene TRBJ1-1, with D hard to call. Germline V lookup: CDR1 SNHLY, CDR2 FYNNEI. The CDR3 runs to 12 residues. V shed 7 bases and J shed 6 bases, with 12 bases lying between them. The CDR3 nucleotides read TGTGCCAGCACCCTGAACCCTGCTGAAGCTTTCTTT. Its translation is CASTLNPAEAFF.

The gene calls are TRBV6-6 and TRBJ2-7; no clear D. The V end was cut by 5 bases, the J end by 3 bases, with 14 bases between. CDR1 MNHNY and CDR2 SVGAGI come from the germline V gene (reference sequence). CDR3 length: 14 residues. The CDR3 region is CASSTIGRNYEQYF. The CDR3, as DNA: TGTGCCAGCAGTACGATAGGGCGAAACTACGAGCAGTACTTC.

This clone showed up many times. The gene calls are TRBV27 and TRBJ2-7; 7 nucleotides align to TRBD2. CDR3 size: 16 residues. V lost 4 bases to trimming and J lost 3 bases; unmatched junction nucleotides: 12. Germline V CDR1 and CDR2: MNHEY, SMNVEV (reference sequence). The CDR3 sequence is CASSYRGTSANYEQYF. The DNA for the CDR3 is TGTGCCAGCAGTTATCGAGGAACTAGCGCTAACTACGAGCAGTACTTC.

The chain joins TRBV18 to TRBJ1-6, with a possible D match to TRBD1 (6 bases). Deletions cut 6 bases from V and 6 bases from J, with 12 bases between. CDR1 and CDR2 from the germline V gene are KGHSH and LQKENI. The CDR3 is 14 amino acids. CDR3 amino acids: CASSWDTVNSPLHF. The CDR3 nucleotides are TGTGCCAGCTCGTGGGACACAGTTAATTCACCCCTCCACTTT.

This clone was detected a few times. V is TRBV19 and J is TRBJ1-5; D gene ambiguous. Germline CDR1 reads LNHDA; CDR2 reads SQIVND (reference sequence). CDR3 length: 17 amino acids. V lost 0 bases, J lost 3 bases, and 15 bases lay in between. Here the CDR3 DNA reads TGTGCCAGTAGTATAGACAAACAAAGGGTCCTCAATCAGCCCCAGCATTTT. Translated, it gives CASSIDKQRVLNQPQHF.

This sequence joins TRBV6-2 or TRBV6-3 and TRBJ2-3, with TRBD2 as a possible D gene (6 bases). Germline CDR1 reads MNHEY; CDR2 reads SVGEGT. V lost 2 bases and J lost 6, with 15 bases in between. CDR3 length: 15 amino acids. CDR3 sequence reads: CASSYAPGVTDTQYF. The CDR3 bases are TGTGCCAGCAGTTACGCTCCGGGGGTGACGGATACGCAGTATTTT.